This T cell receptor beta chain originates from a study of control samples from healthy donors and cancer patients. The CDR3 has 12 amino acids. Germline V gene data show CDR1 as SQVTM and CDR2 as ANQGSEA. V was cut by 4 bases and J by 3 bases, with 10 bases left in between. Libraries were prepared by immunoSEQ multiplex PCR; TCRdb keeps only in-frame clonotypes and omits some of them. Of about 160,000 clones in the sample, nearly 96% were seen once. Source material: blood. This receptor was obtained from a woman in her 30s in good health. The rearrangement joins TRBV29-1 to TRBJ2-7; perhaps TRBD1 as D (5 bases). The CDR3 DNA reads as TGCAGCGTTGCCCAGGGTGGCTACGAGCAGTACTTC. Translation: CSVAQGGYEQYF.